This passage covers 14 T cell receptor beta chains from one sample sequenced in a study of metastatic and nonmetastatic thyroid tumors. TCRdb ran MiXCR on the PCR reads. The sample shows approximately 74,000 clones, 14% of them seen only once. All patients were untreated before thyroid surgery. The specimen sequenced was blood. The receptors come from a male donor with papillary thyroid cancer or a benign thyroid nodule (not recorded which). Some clones in this sample may be carry-over from other donors' samples.

This chain links TRBV11-2 with TRBJ2-7, with 10 bases lining up with TRBD2. CDR3 length equals 16 residues. CDR1 and CDR2 (germline): SGHAT, FQNNGV. V lost 5 bases to trimming and J lost 0 bases; unmatched junction nucleotides: 7. CDR3 bases: TGTGCCAGCAGCCCCGGGACTAGCGCCAGCTCCTACGAGCAGTACTTC. Its translation is CASSPGTSASSYEQYF.

The chain couples TRBV5-1 to TRBJ2-2, with D possibly TRBD1 on 5 matching bases. This CDR3 is 17 amino acids long. The ends were cut back, 3 bases at V and 5 bases at J, with 20 bases in the middle. Germline CDR1 is SGHRS and CDR2 is YFSETQ. Here the CDR3 DNA reads TGCGCCAGCAGCTCTCTTCCTGGACAAATTGGAACCGGGGAGCTGTTTTTT. It encodes CASSSLPGQIGTGELFF.

The table lists this clone with a few counts. The V gene is TRBV6-1, the J gene TRBJ1-4; 9 bases match TRBD1. The J segment lost 3 bases and the V segment lost 6 bases, leaving 5 bases of the junction unmatched. The V gene's germline CDR1 is MNHNS and CDR2 SASEGT. The CDR3 spans 15 residues. The CDR3 DNA sequence: TGTGCCAGCAGGGACAGGGGACGGGCTAATGAAAAACTGTTTTTT. It is translated as CASRDRGRANEKLFF.

In its sample, this clone was seen many times. This chain joins TRBV9 and TRBJ2-2, with 10 bases fitting TRBD2. CDR1 and CDR2 from the germline V gene are SGDLS and YYNGEE. This CDR3 is 15 amino acids long. After removal of 7 bases from V and 4 bases from J, the junction contained 7 bases not matched to a gene. The CDR3 spells CASGAAGGITGELFF. The CDR3 nucleotides read TGTGCCAGCGGGGCAGCGGGAGGGATCACCGGGGAGCTGTTTTTT.

This clone was picked up one time. The chain uses TRBV18 and TRBJ2-5; 10 bases map to TRBD2. The V and J ends lost 6 bases and 11 bases, in that order; junction bases with no gene match: 12. Germline lookup yields CDR1 KGHSH and CDR2 LQKENI. This CDR3 has 14 residues. For the CDR3, the DNA is TGTGCCAGCTCGGTCGGGACTAGCGCGCAAATGCAGTACTTC. The encoded protein is CASSVGTSAQMQYF. The full variable domain, completed using reference TRBV18 and TRBJ2-5, is NAGVMQNPRHLVRRRGQEARLRCSPMKGHSHVYWYRQLPEEGLKFMVYLQKENIIDESGMPKERFSAEFPKEGPSILRIQQVVRGDSAAYFCASSVGTSAQMQYFGPGTRLLVL.

This clone was seen repeatedly, ten times or more. The J gene is TRBJ2-1, the V gene TRBV5-1; D unresolved. Germline CDR1 is SGHRS and CDR2 is YFSETQ. The CDR3 covers 14 residues. The germline V and J ends were trimmed by 4 bases and 4 bases, with 12 bases remaining between them. CDR3 in amino acids: CASSMQQVYNEQFF. In nucleotides, the CDR3 is TGCGCCAGCAGCATGCAGCAAGTATACAATGAGCAGTTCTTC.

This clone showed up many times. This chain joins TRBV12-3 or TRBV12-4 and TRBJ2-1, with 11 nucleotides matching TRBD2. The CDR3 spans 15 residues. The V segment lost 5 bases and the J segment 10 bases; nucleotides outside the gene matches: 10. The CDR3 is CASSLLAGGPGEQFF. CDR3 nucleotides: TGTGCCAGCAGTCTCTTAGCGGGAGGGCCTGGGGAGCAGTTCTTC.

With respect to this clone: In this CDR3 the conserved last residue, phenylalanine or tryptophan, is missing, so a read error is likely. This chain links TRBV5-1 with TRBJ2-7; TRBD1 matches at 9 bases. Germline V CDR1 and CDR2: SGHRS, YFSETQ. V lost 0 bases and J lost 7; bases outside the gene matches: 11. The CDR3 loop spans 16 amino acids. The CDR3 reads CASSLARDRVSGEQYS. Here the CDR3 DNA reads TGCGCCAGCAGCTTGGCACGGGACAGGGTTTCGGGGGAGCAGTACTCC.

This chain links TRBV12-3 or TRBV12-4 with TRBJ2-7; D is possibly TRBD1 (5 bases). The V gene lost 7 bases and the J gene lost 2 bases, with 18 bases spanning the gap. This CDR3 has 15 residues. The CDR3, as DNA: TGTGCCAGCACCCCGGCGGCAAGGACACCCTACGAGCAGTACTTC. Its translation: CASTPAARTPYEQYF.

Many counts were recorded for this clone. CDR3 protein: CASSLRPTSVYEQYF. CDR3 coding DNA: TGTGCCAGCAGTCTCCGACCTACTAGCGTCTACGAGCAGTACTTC. This chain joins TRBV27 and TRBJ2-7, with 7 nucleotides matching TRBD2. With V trimmed by 5 bases and J by 3 bases, 10 bases remained unmatched. The CDR3 is 15 residues long. CDR1 is MNHEY and CDR2 is SMNVEV in the germline V gene (reference sequence).

In its sample, this clone was seen many times. At the DNA level, this CDR3 is encoded by other sequences in the same sample as well. In DNA form, the CDR3 reads TGTGCCAGCAGTTTTAAAGGGAACACTGAAGCTTTCTTT. Translation: CASSFKGNTEAFF. The chain is built from TRBV12-3 or TRBV12-4 and TRBJ1-1; D uncertain. V lost 3 bases to trimming and J lost 1 base, with 6 bases between them. CDR3 size: 13 residues.

This clone has ten or more counts. The chain couples TRBV30 to TRBJ1-5; weak D call: TRBD1 (5 bases). CDR1 and CDR2 (germline): GTSNPN, SVGIG (reference sequence). The CDR3 contains 19 residues. Between the trimmed V and J ends, which lost 2 bases and 1 base, there was a span of 24 bases. CDR3: CAWSHVLRGPRSSNQPQHF. In DNA form, the CDR3 reads TGTGCCTGGAGTCACGTCCTAAGGGGTCCCCGATCCAGCAATCAGCCCCAGCATTTT.

This clone occurred a few times. A much bigger clone sits one base away, suggesting this may be a read error. Other DNA sequences within the sample encode an identical CDR3. This chain joins TRBV5-1 and TRBJ2-1; D could derive from TRBD1 or TRBD2 (6 bases each). The CDR3 covers 12 residues. With 5 bases removed from V and 7 bases from J, the gap between germline ends came to 10 bases. Germline CDR1 is SGHRS and CDR2 is YFSETQ. The CDR3 nucleotides read TGCGCCAGCAGTGGAGGGGGTAATGAGCAGTTCTTC. As protein: CASSGGGNEQFF. Using reference TRBV5-1 and TRBJ2-1 for the parts outside the CDR3, the full variable domain is KAGVTQTPRYLIKTRGQQVTLSCSPISGHRSVSWYQQTPGQGLQFLFEYFSETQRNKGNFPGRFSGRQFSNSRSEMNVSTLELGDSALYLCASSGGGNEQFFGPGTRLTVL.

In its sample, this clone was seen a few times. One end of the junction does not line up with germline, which may come from a read error. Other nucleotide sequences in the sample specify the same CDR3. The chain recombines TRBV29-1 with TRBJ2-2, with D perhaps TRBD2 (5 bases). The CDR3 has 15 residues. Germline V CDR1 and CDR2: SQVTM, ANQGSEA. The CDR3 is CSVVLSEHDTGEPFF. DNA of the CDR3: TGCAGCGTTGTTTTATCGGAGCACGACACCGGGGAGCCGTTTTTT.